The 5 T cell receptor beta chains below were found in one sample sequenced in a study of graft-versus-host responses after intestinal transplantation. The antigens for these receptors are not known. Assay used: immunoSEQ multiplex PCR; TCRdb lists only in-frame clones, some missing. The sample includes some 93,000 clones, 91% of them seen just once. The sequencing used unstimulated CD8+ T cells sorted from spleen or lymph node cells, collected before intestinal transplant. These TCRs come from a human donor who received an intestinal transplant.

The rearrangement links TRBV28 to TRBJ2-7, with D maybe TRBD1 (6 bases). This CDR3 has 15 amino acids. Germline assignment: CDR1 MDHEN and CDR2 SYDVKM. The germline V and J ends were trimmed by 6 bases and 3 bases, with 18 bases remaining between them. The CDR3 spells CASRSFGDRIYEQYF. Written as DNA, the CDR3 is TGTGCCAGCAGATCCTTCGGAGACAGGATCTACGAGCAGTACTTC.

This clone was found once. The chain employs TRBV6-1 and TRBJ2-7; 9 nucleotides align to TRBD1. This CDR3 contains 15 residues. The germline CDR1 and CDR2 sequences are MNHNS and SASEGT. The V segment lost 3 bases and the J segment 5 bases; nucleotides outside the gene matches: 8. CDR3 DNA sequence: TGTGCCAGCAGTGACGCGGGACAGGGCAATCACGAGCAGTACTTC. Protein sequence: CASSDAGQGNHEQYF.

The chain couples TRBV5-1 to TRBJ2-7; 8 bases map to TRBD1. CDR3 length equals 12 residues. Germline V gene lookup returns CDR1 SGHRS and CDR2 YFSETQ. J lost 3 bases, V lost 4 bases, and 0 bases had no gene match. In DNA form, the CDR3 reads TGCGCCAGCAGCACAGGGGGCTACGAGCAGTACTTC. Protein: CASSTGGYEQYF.

The V call is TRBV6-1, the J call TRBJ2-7; possible D gene TRBD2, 6 bases. The germline V gene encodes CDR1 MNHNS and CDR2 SASEGT. V lost 6 bases and J 2 bases, leaving 11 bases between the germline ends. This CDR3 has 13 amino acids. The CDR3 loop is CASRQRAPYEQYF. DNA of the CDR3: TGTGCCAGCAGGCAGCGGGCCCCCTACGAGCAGTACTTC.

CDR3 nucleotide sequence: TGTGCCAGCAGCGTAGGTCAGAACTACGAGCAGTACTTC. Translation gives CASSVGQNYEQYF. The chain employs TRBV9 and TRBJ2-7; no reliable D call. Trimming left V 0 bases short and J 3 bases short, with 7 bases between. This CDR3 is built from 13 residues. Germline lookup yields CDR1 SGDLS and CDR2 YYNGEE.